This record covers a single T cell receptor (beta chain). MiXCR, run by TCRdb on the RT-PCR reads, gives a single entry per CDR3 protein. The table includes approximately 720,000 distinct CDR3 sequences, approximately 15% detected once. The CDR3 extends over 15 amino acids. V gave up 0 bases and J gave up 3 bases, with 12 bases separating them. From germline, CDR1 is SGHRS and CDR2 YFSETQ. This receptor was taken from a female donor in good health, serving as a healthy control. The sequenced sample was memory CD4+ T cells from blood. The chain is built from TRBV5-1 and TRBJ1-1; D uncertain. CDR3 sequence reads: CASSLDPDYYTEAFF. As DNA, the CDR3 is TGCGCCAGCAGCTTGGATCCGGACTACTACACTGAAGCTTTCTTT.